This entry describes one T cell receptor beta chain. What it binds is unknown. Several immunoSEQ plates held equal portions of the genomic DNA taken from each subset. Measured with immunoSEQ multiplex PCR; TCRdb has only the in-frame clones, and not every one. The sample lists around 610,000 clones, 95% to 96% occurring once. This sample was included in a study of shared clonotypes between healthy human individuals. Study outcomes and limitations: Larger estimated richness was generally seen in naive subsets than in memory subsets.

Naive-designated CD8 cells lacked CD45RO, were positively enriched for CCR7, and omitted terminally differentiated effector memory CD45RA+ cells. The clonotype was recovered from a woman aged 25 to 39 in good health. Source material: naive CD8+ T cells sorted from blood.

The CDR3 sequence is CASSQYSSYEQYF. The CDR3 DNA reads as TGCGCCAGCAGCCAGTACAGCTCCTACGAGCAGTACTTC. This chain uses TRBV4-1 with TRBJ2-7; no definite D call. The germline V gene has CDR1 MGHRA and CDR2 YSYEKL. The CDR3 totals 13 residues. The V end was cut by 3 bases, the J end by 0 bases, with 6 bases between.